These 8 T cell receptor beta chains share one sample of origin, sequenced in a study of T cell responses to AZD1222 COVID-19 vaccine. Repertoires were generated with immunoSEQ multiplex PCR, while TCRdb's copy carries only in-frame clones and drops some. Seen here are approximately 100,000 clones, more than 75% observed once, and the top ten hold more than 15%. This specimen consisted of peripheral blood, obtained on day 0 of AZD1222 vaccination. These receptors were collected from an adult in good health.

The genes are TRBV29-1 and TRBJ2-1, with D possibly TRBD1 on 6 matching bases. V was pared by 6 bases and J by 8 bases, with 20 bases between. There are 14 residues in the CDR3. Germline lookup yields CDR1 SQVTM and CDR2 ANQGSEA. As DNA, the CDR3 is TGCAGCGTAACCTCACCACAGGGCCTACATGAGCAGTTCTTC. Amino acid sequence: CSVTSPQGLHEQFF.

This clone showed up just a few times. The V call is TRBV5-1, the J call TRBJ2-2, with D perhaps being TRBD1 or TRBD2 (5 bases each). CDR1 is SGHRS and CDR2 is YFSETQ in the germline V gene. Trimming pared 3 bases from V and 6 bases from J, leaving 9 bases between. CDR3 size: 13 residues. The CDR3 sequence: CASSSGRAGELFF. The CDR3, as DNA: TGCGCCAGCAGCTCGGGACGTGCCGGGGAGCTGTTTTTT.

The chain recombines TRBV12-2 with TRBJ2-2; the table calls TRBD2, which could not be checked here. TRBV12-2 is annotated as a pseudogene. The CDR3 consists of 19 residues. The CDR3 protein is CASRLGATSATEGHGELFF. The DNA of the CDR3 is TGTGCAAGTCGCTTAGGGGCGACTAGCGCAACCGAAGGGCACGGGGAGCTGTTTTTT.

The chain is built from TRBV13 and TRBJ2-7; TRBD1 matches 7 bases. Germline CDR1 reads PRHDT; CDR2 reads FYEKMQ (reference sequence). With 4 bases clipped from V and 2 bases from J, the junction kept 5 bases outside the gene matches. The CDR3 is 14 residues long. The CDR3 here is CASSSQGVTYEQYF. In DNA, the CDR3 is TGTGCCAGCAGCTCTCAGGGGGTAACCTACGAGCAGTACTTC.

This sequence joins TRBV30 and TRBJ2-3, with TRBD2 matching 11 bases. With 2 bases clipped from V and 2 bases from J, the junction kept 6 bases outside the gene matches. The germline gives CDR1 GTSNPN, CDR2 SVGIG (reference sequence). CDR3 length equals 16 residues. CDR3 bases: TGTGCCTGGAGTCCCGCGACTAGCGGGAACACAGATACGCAGTATTTT. Translation gives CAWSPATSGNTDTQYF.

The rearrangement joins TRBV7-9 to TRBJ2-1; no firm D call. CDR3 length: 13 residues. With 2 bases removed from V and 6 bases from J, the gap between germline ends came to 8 bases. The germline V gene has CDR1 SEHNR and CDR2 FQNEAQ (reference sequence). The CDR3 reads CASSLPHSNEQFF. In DNA, the CDR3 is TGTGCCAGCAGCTTACCCCACAGCAATGAGCAGTTCTTC.

This chain joins TRBV7-9 and TRBJ2-3; no definite D call. V was shortened by 2 bases and J by 5 bases, with 5 bases between the two germline ends. CDR1 and CDR2 from the germline V gene are SEHNR and FQNEAQ (reference sequence). The CDR3 is 12 residues long. The CDR3 DNA is TGTGCCAGCAGCTTATTAGAAGATACGCAGTATTTT. Translating it yields CASSLLEDTQYF.

CDR3 region: CASSVQISNQPQHF. In nucleotides, the CDR3 is TGTGCCAGTAGTGTCCAGATTAGCAATCAGCCCCAGCATTTT. The chain links TRBV19 to TRBJ1-5; the D is unclear. The germline CDR1 and CDR2 sequences are LNHDA and SQIVND (reference sequence). V shed 5 bases and J shed 0 bases, with 8 bases lying between them. The CDR3 is made up of 14 amino acids. Combining the CDR3 with reference TRBV19 and TRBJ1-5 gives the whole variable domain DGGITQSPKYLFRKEGQNVTLSCEQNLNHDAMYWYRQDPGQGLRLIYYSQIVNDFQKGDIAEGYSVSREKKESFPLTVTSAQKNPTAFYLCASSVQISNQPQHFGDGTRLSIL.